In its sample, the clone carrying this T cell receptor (beta chain) was seen a few times. Its antigen is unknown. These data belong to a study of CD8 T cells in ankylosing spondylitis. Whole-study findings and limits: Researchers report that disease-linked clones proved CD8+ and relatively rare in peripheral blood. Disease-linked clones reportedly showed significant enrichment in matched ankylosing spondylitis synovial fluid. What seemed typical of ankylosing spondylitis blood was a TCR beta motif built from 8 or 9 highly homologous variants.

MiXCR was run by TCRdb on the 5' RACE reads, yielding one entry per CDR3 protein. The sample records around 390,000 distinct CDR3 sequences, 20% to 25% being singletons. This CDR3 is 14 amino acids long. Per the germline V gene, CDR1 is SEHNR and CDR2 is FQNEAQ (reference sequence). Trimming removed 5 bases from V and 5 bases from J; junction bases left unmatched: 9. This receptor was identified in a male donor with ankylosing spondylitis. The chain carries TRBV7-9 and TRBJ2-7; 7 nucleotides agree with TRBD2. Sequencing used blood, either unsorted or a sorted T cell fraction (not recorded which). The CDR3 is CASSRSLAGDEQYF. CDR3 coding DNA: TGTGCCAGCAGCCGAAGCTTGGCGGGGGACGAGCAGTACTTC.